This T cell receptor (beta chain) came from a study of cytomegalovirus exposure and HLA in healthy donors. Germline CDR1 is LGHNA and CDR2 is YNFKEQ. The junction had 9 bases not matched to a gene; V was cut back by 5 bases and J by 0 bases. The CDR3 loop spans 16 amino acids. A multiplex PCR was run with 60 Vbeta primers and 13 Jbeta primers. Produced via immunoSEQ multiplex PCR; TCRdb's table is partial and in-frame only. In all, the sample yields 100,000 to 150,000 clones. The source material was PBMCs. The clonotype was recovered from a man between 18 and 29 years old in good health and CMV-seronegative. The chain combines TRBV4-2 with TRBJ1-1; TRBD1 aligns across 7 bases. The CDR3 nucleotides are TGTGCCAGCAGCGTAAGGGACAGAAGTATGAACACTGAAGCTTTCTTT. This encodes CASSVRDRSMNTEAFF.